The sequence of this T cell receptor (beta chain) was determined in a study of shared clonotypes between healthy human individuals. About the research overall: Contributing individuals were a couple of females and a few males aged 18 to 49.

Germline V lookup: CDR1 MNHEY, CDR2 SVGAGI. V was pared by 1 base and J by 4 bases, with 17 bases between. This CDR3 is 16 amino acids long. Only in-frame clones appear in the TCRdb table, and some are missing; sequencing was by immunoSEQ multiplex PCR. Of approximately 92,000 clones listed, 68% are singletons. This clone showed up many times. Antigen: not known. Regarding the study as a whole: A limitation of the genetic and exposure-history diversity represented arose from few donors. The study found lower generation probabilities in non-shared clonotypes than in those shared by all four donors.

The TCR was taken from a young man in good health. The sample taken for sequencing was memory CD8+ T cells sorted from blood. Subset meaning: CD45RO+ cells pooled with CCR7-negative TemRA cells. The V gene is TRBV6-5, the J gene TRBJ2-7, with D perhaps TRBD1 (7 bases). DNA of the CDR3: TGTGCCAGCAGTTACTGGGGGGACAGCGGTCGGTACGAGCAGTACTTC. Amino acid sequence: CASSYWGDSGRYEQYF.